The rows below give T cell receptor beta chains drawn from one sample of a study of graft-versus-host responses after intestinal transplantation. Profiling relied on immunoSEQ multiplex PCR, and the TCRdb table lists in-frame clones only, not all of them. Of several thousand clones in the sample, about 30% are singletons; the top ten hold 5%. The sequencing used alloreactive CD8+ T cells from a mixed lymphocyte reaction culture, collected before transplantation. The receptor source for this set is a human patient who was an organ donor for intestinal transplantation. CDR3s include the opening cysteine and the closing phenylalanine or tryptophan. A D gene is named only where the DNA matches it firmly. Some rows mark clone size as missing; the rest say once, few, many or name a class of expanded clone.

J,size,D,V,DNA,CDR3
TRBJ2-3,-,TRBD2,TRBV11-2,TGTGCCAGCAGCTTAGGCGGGAGGGCCGTAGATACGCAGTATTTT,CASSLGGRAVDTQYF
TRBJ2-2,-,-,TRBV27,TGTGCCAGCAGTTTAGGGGTTGGCGGGGAGCTGTTTTTT,CASSLGVGGELFF
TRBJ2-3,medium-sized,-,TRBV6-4,TGTGCCAGCAGTAGGGGAGATACGCAGTATTTT,CASSRGDTQYF
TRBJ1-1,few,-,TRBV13,TGTGCCAGCAGTTACCCAGGAAACACTGAAGCTTTCTTT,CASSYPGNTEAFF
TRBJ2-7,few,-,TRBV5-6,TGTGCCAGCAGCTTGGGACACTCCTACGAGCAGTACTTC,CASSLGHSYEQYF
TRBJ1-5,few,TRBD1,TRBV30,TGTGCCTGGTTGGGGAGGAGGGACAGGGGAGGGAAAATGGCCGGTCAGCCCCAGCATTTT,CAWLGRRDRGGKMAGQPQHF
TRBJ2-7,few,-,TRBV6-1,TGTGCCAGCAGTGAATCAGGAAGGACCTACGAGCAGTACTTC,CASSESGRTYEQYF
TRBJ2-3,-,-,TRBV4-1,TGTGCCAGCAGCCAAGCCAGGGGAGAGGGCACAGATACGCAGTATTTT,CASSQARGEGTDTQYF
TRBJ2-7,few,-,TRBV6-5,TGTGCCAGCGGGGGGGCTGGCGAGCAGTACTTC,CASGGAGEQYF
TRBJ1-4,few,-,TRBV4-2,TGTGCCAGCAGCATAGTAGCAACTAATGAAAAACTGTTTTTT,CASSIVATNEKLFF
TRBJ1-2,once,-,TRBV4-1,TGCGCCAGCAGCCAAATCGGCGGGGGCGATGGCTACACCTTC,CASSQIGGGDGYTF
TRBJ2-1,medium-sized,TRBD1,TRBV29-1,TGCAGCGTTGGGACAGGGGTTATGGCTGAGCAGTTCTTC,CSVGTGVMAEQFF
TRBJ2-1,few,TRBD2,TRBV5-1,TGCGCCAGCAGCCTGGGACTAGCGGGAACGGATGAGCAGTTCTTC,CASSLGLAGTDEQFF
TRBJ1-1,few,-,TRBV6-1,TGTGCCAGCAGTGAAAATAGTTTTGAAGCTTTCTTT,CASSENSFEAFF
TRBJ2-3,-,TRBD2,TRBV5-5,TGTGCCAGCAGCCGGGGGACTAGCGGCACAGATACGCAGTATTTT,CASSRGTSGTDTQYF
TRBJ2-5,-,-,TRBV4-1,TGCGCCAGCAGCCAAGATGTCTTGGACTTACAAGACCAAGAGACCCAGTACTTC,CASSQDVLDLQDQETQYF
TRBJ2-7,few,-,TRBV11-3,TGTGCCAGCAGCCCCGGTTACGAGCAGTACTTC,CASSPGYEQYF
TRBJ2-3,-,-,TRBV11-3,TGTGCCAGCAGAAGACCACCAACAGATACGCAGTATTTT,CASRRPPTDTQYF
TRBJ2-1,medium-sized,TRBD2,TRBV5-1,TGCGCCAGCAGCTTAGGGACTAGCGGGACCGATGAGCAGTTCTTC,CASSLGTSGTDEQFF
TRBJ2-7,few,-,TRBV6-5,TGTGCCAGCAGTTACGGGACTTCCTACGAGCAGTACTTC,CASSYGTSYEQYF
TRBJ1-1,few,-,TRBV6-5,TGTGCCAGCAGTGAAGTGGGGAGGACAGCGGCTTTCTTT,CASSEVGRTAAFF
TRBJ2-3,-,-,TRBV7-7,TGTGCCAGCAGCTTCCTGGGCAGCCCCCGCACAGATACGCAGTATTTT,CASSFLGSPRTDTQYF
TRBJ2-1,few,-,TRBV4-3,TGCGCCAGCAGCCAGGACCCATTAGGGGGCTCCTACAATGAGCAGTTCTTC,CASSQDPLGGSYNEQFF
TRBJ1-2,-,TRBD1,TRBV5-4,TGTGCCAGCTTTCCCAGGGGGAACTATGGCTACACCTTC,CASFPRGNYGYTF
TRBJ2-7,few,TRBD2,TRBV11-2,TGTGCCAGCAGCCCCCGGACTAGCGGGGTCTCCTACGAGCAGTACTTC,CASSPRTSGVSYEQYF
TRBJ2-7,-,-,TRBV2,TGTGCCAGCGCGAGGACAGTAGTCTGCGAGCAGTACTTC,CASARTVVCEQYF
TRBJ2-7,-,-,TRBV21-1,TGTGCCAGCAGCTTGAAGGCTACCTACGAGCAGTACTTC,CASSLKATYEQYF
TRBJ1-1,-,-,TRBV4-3,TGCGCCAGCAGCCAGGGACCGGGACAACCAAACACTGAAGCTTTCTTT,CASSQGPGQPNTEAFF
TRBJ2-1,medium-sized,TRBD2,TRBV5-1,TGCGCCAGCAGCTTGGAGGCTAGCGGGGCGTACAATGAGCAGTTCTTC,CASSLEASGAYNEQFF
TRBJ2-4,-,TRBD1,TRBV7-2,TGTGCCAGCAGCCCCCCGGGACAGTGGAACATTCAGTACTTC,CASSPPGQWNIQYF
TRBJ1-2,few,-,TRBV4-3,TGCGCCAGCAGCCAAGACCTGATATGGCAGGAGGATGGCTACACCTTC,CASSQDLIWQEDGYTF
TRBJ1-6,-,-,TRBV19,TGTGCCAGTAGTCTCCACGGGGGTTCACCCCTCCACTTT,CASSLHGGSPLHF
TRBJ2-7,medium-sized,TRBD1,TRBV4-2,TGTGCCAGCAGCCAAGACGCCAGTACAGGGGGCTACGAGCAGTACTTC,CASSQDASTGGYEQYF